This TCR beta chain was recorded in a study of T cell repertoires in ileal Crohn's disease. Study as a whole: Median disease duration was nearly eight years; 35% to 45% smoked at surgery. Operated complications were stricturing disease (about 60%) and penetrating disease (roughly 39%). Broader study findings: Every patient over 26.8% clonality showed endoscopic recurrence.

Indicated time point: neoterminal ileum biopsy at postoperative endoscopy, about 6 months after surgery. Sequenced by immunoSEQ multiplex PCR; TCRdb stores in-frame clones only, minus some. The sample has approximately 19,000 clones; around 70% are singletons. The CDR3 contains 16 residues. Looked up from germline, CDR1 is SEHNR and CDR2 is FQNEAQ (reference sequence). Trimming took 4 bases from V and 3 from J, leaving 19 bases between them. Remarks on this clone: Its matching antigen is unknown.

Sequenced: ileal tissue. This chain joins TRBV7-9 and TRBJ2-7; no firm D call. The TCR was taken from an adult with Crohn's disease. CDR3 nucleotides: TGTGCCAGCAGCTCCATGGGTAGCCAGCTAGTCTACGAGCAGTACTTC. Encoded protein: CASSSMGSQLVYEQYF.